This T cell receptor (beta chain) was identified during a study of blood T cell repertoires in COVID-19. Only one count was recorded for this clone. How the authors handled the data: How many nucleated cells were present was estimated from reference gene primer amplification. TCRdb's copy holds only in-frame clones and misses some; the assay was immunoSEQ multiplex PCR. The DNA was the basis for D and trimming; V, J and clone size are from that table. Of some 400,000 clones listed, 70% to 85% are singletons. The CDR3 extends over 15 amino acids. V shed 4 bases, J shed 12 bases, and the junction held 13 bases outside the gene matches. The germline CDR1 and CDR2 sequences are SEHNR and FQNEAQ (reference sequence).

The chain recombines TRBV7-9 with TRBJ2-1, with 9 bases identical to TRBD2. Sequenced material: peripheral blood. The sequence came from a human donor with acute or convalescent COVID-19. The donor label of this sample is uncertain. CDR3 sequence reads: CASSSYSSGAPSQFF. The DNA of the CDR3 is TGTGCCAGCAGCTCCTACTCTAGCGGGGCCCCCTCGCAGTTCTTC. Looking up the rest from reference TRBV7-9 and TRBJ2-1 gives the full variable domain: DTGVSQNPRHKITKRGQNVTFRCDPISEHNRLYWYRQTLGQGPEFLTYFQNEAQLEKSRLLSDRFSAERPKGSFSTLEIQRTEQGDSAMYLCASSSYSSGAPSQFFGPGTRLTVL.